This T cell receptor (beta chain) was sequenced for a study of cytomegalovirus exposure and HLA in healthy donors (dated by TCRdb to the late 2010s). Regarding the complete study: An earlier analysis of 550 to 700 of the donors reported approximately 270 Gb of sequence data and around 120 million unique TCR beta sequences from about 200 million T cells. To predict cytomegalovirus infection status, the study combined high-throughput TCR immunosequencing, statistical association of individual TCRs with disease status, and machine learning. HLA typing included class I and class II loci at four-digit resolution. The study was designed to test whether signatures of past pathogen exposure could be identified by cataloging public T cell receptors. All discovery cohort repertoires had been generated using a single sequencing platform. Of the 398 genotyped donors, 81% fell in the genetic ancestry cluster associated with self-reported Caucasian donors. Typing coverage varied by locus: roughly 620-630 donors for A, B, C, DRB1 and DQB1; some 520 for DQA1; around 610 for DPA1; roughly 470 for DPB1. An earlier analysis of some 500 of the donors applied high-throughput TCR beta sequencing to assess whether each TCR beta V gene segment acted as functional or pseudogenic. Roughly 5 DR-DQ haplotypes were treated as single units for association and clustering because of strong linkage in the cohort. The T cell repertoires of about 700 subjects were profiled by immunosequencing and related to cytomegalovirus serostatus. Donor age, sex, ethnicity and CMV serostatus were compiled together with the repertoire data. An early release that covered roughly 600 HLA-typed donors contained around 300 gigabases of sequencing data and 75 million to 100 million unique TCR sequences. A later analysis re-analyzed previously published TCR beta repertoires from approximately 700 donors and added high-resolution HLA genotyping to study TCR occurrence patterns. A later genetic analysis took genome-wide SNP genotypes for about 55% of the roughly 670 donors and used that subset as a discovery cohort. In addition to the first cohort of approximately 670 subjects, a separate validation cohort of approximately 130 different subjects was used. Among about 360 genotyped donors of the cohort, an average of 235,054 unique TCR beta nucleotide sequences were sequenced per donor, roughly 18% of them non-productive. Rather than using new phenotypic data, the later analysis identified candidate immune exposures from TCR beta sequences and from how often those sequences occurred across donors.

The library relied on the immunoSEQ multiplex PCR assay. A mixture of 60 forward primers for TCR Vbeta segments and 13 reverse primers for TCR Jbeta segments was used in the multiplex PCR. Amplification of the CDR3 region of rearranged TCR beta genes was performed with a multiplex PCR assay on genomic DNA. The amplified TCR beta libraries were sequenced on the Illumina HiSeq System as 87-base-pair reads. In the authors' own workflow: In a later analysis, roughly 80 million unique TCR beta chains were counted across the 650 to 750 repertoires, and approximately 11 million of these chains were shared by at least two donors. Raw reads were error-corrected and collapsed into unique sequences with a nearest-neighbor algorithm that merged closely related sequences to remove PCR and sequencing errors. CDR3 sequences were aligned to IMGT reference sequences to assign V, D and J gene segments. For a sequence to be retained, at least a six-nucleotide match to both a V gene segment and a J gene segment was required. Rearrangements were classified as productive when the CDR3 lacked stop codons and remained in frame with V and J, and all other rearrangements were classified as non-productive. Following IMGT convention, CDR3 was defined as the stretch from the second conserved V-encoded cysteine to the conserved J-encoded phenylalanine. The earlier analysis of approximately 500 of the donors excluded sequences that lacked an unambiguous match to a single V gene segment. An earlier analysis of 587 of the donors classified V segments as functional when productive rearrangements were above 56.7% and as segregating when the standard deviation between donors was above 5%. To diagnose cytomegalovirus status from the catalog of TCR beta chain sequences, a statistical classification framework was built. A later analysis assigned V and J genes by comparing TCR nucleotide sequences with IMGT/GENE-DB human TR gene sequences. In a later analysis, CDR3 sequences and most-parsimonious VDJ recombination scenarios were assigned using the TCRdist pipeline. In a later analysis, each TCR beta chain was defined by its CDR3 amino acid sequence together with its V-gene family, and reads lacking a unique V-gene family were excluded. In a later analysis, around 650 highly shared, low-generation-probability nucleotide sequences were removed to address suspected cross-contamination and a sequencing artifact. For each public chain, a later analysis derived a clonal expansion index from normalized ranks of inferred template counts within each repertoire. In a later analysis, generation probabilities were computed with a VDJ recombination model fitted to out-of-frame rearrangements, and the resulting probabilities were checked against IGoR. In a later analysis, hypergeometric tests were used to score TCR-TCR, TCR-HLA and TCR-CMV co-occurrence, with a repertoire-size bias correction applied to TCR pairs. In a later analysis, false discovery rates were estimated by permuting HLA or CMV assignments 20 times. In a later analysis, co-occurring TCRs were grouped using DBSCAN, and TCRdist sequence similarity was added for clustering within HLA-allele-positive subsets. Co-occurrence clustering excluded repertoires with fewer than 30,000 or more than 120,000 public chains, plus five with anomalous nucleotide sharing. Entries here come from immuneACCESS through TCRdb and include only in-frame sequences with V and J called. Some clones fail to appear in such tables; in the studies checked, an unresolved V gene covers under half of the shortfall, and the cause of the remainder is unknown. The DNA gave D and trimming, while V, J and clone size come from that table. This sample is represented by about 150,000 clones; 75% to 90% of them were singletons. The ten largest make up 2.9% of the sample.

Overall results and qualifications from the work: In vitro tests confirmed that three of the cytomegalovirus-associated TCR beta chains recognize cytomegalovirus antigens. Immune exposure information for the cohort was limited to CMV serostatus. The study listed 164 TCR beta chains as associated with cytomegalovirus. The authors suggested that the approach could potentially be extended to other disease states and immunological phenotypes. Most TCR sequences were observed very rarely across donors, whereas some public TCRs were present in many individuals. In a later genetic analysis, fewer N-insertions in productive TCRs were reported among donors in an Asian-associated ancestry cluster than the roughly 700-donor mean. Because the 87-base-pair reads could not distinguish some IMGT-functional V segments, including TRBV6-2 and TRBV6-3, those segments were excluded. A later analysis found that most CMV-associated TCR beta chains appeared HLA-restricted, with HLA associations seemingly driven largely by CMV exposure. Linkage disequilibrium might explain the correlated functional status among segregating V segments, but an unknown experimental factor could not be excluded. According to a later analysis, TCR association rates differed among HLA loci, with DRB1 alleles showing the most associated TCRs and HLA-C alleles showing the fewest. Assigning TCR associations to individual alleles was difficult when HLA alleles, especially DR and DQ, strongly co-occurred. Roughly uniform sequencing depth across donors was assumed in presence/absence analyses, although this assumption may not hold. In an earlier analysis of about 550 of the donors, most TCR beta V segments were observed in productive rearrangements about 90% or about 30% of the time, broadly matching IMGT annotations. This cohort had only TCR beta chains sequenced, and the lack of alpha or paired-chain data limited which features could be detected. A cluster of highly shared sequence variants was judged likely to be a technical artifact of the sequencing pipeline. A further reported finding was that TCR beta sequences accurately predicted the HLA-A and HLA-B alleles for most subjects in the first cohort. A later analysis found that HLA-associated TCR beta chains were more clonally expanded and had lower generation probabilities than equally common non-associated chains. Because HLA typing was missing for some donors at each locus, association tests included only the typed subset. The classifier was reported to diagnose cytomegalovirus status with high specificity and sensitivity in both the original cohort and the validation cohort. Specific HLA alleles were associated with 15,000 to 20,000 TCR beta sequences at a false discovery rate of 0.05 in a later analysis. Because counts were too low, approximately 18 rarely observed V segments, including chromosome 9 orphons, were excluded from the earlier analysis of around 590 of the donors. V-gene and J-gene trimming of TCR beta chains was associated with a missense DCLRE1C variant in a later genetic analysis, and the association was replicated in an independent cohort. A later analysis reported that several top co-occurrence clusters appeared linked to parvovirus B19, influenza, CMV and Epstein-Barr virus.

This clone appeared a few times. Its specific antigen is unknown. Per-base quality was not reported, and no clone a single base away is much larger than it. The CDR3 contains 13 residues, cysteine and phenylalanine counted. Here the CDR3 DNA is all that survives: 39 bases in frame from base 1. CDR1 and CDR2 were assigned from the germline V gene as SGHVS and FNYEAQ. V and J lose 7 bases and 6 bases, and a span of 12 bases separates them. The cohort comprised fewer than 700 healthy bone marrow donors. At the time of sampling, all cohort members were nominally healthy, though unrecorded immune exposures were likely present. The donor tested CMV seronegative and was one of the 352 seronegative cohort members. A peripheral blood sample was collected from each donor, and TCR beta sequencing was performed on peripheral blood mononuclear cells. Genomic DNA extraction from the blood cell samples was performed with the Qiagen DNeasy Blood Extraction Kit.

The chain joins TRBV7-6 to TRBJ2-2; perhaps TRBD1 is the D gene, with 5 bases matching. Material: PBMCs. The source of this sequence is a woman aged 25 to 39 in good health and CMV-seronegative. The CDR3 protein is CASMGQGPGELFF. In nucleotides, the sequence is TGTGCCAGCATGGGCCAGGGCCCCGGGGAGCTGTTTTTT.